The 8 T cell receptor beta chains given below trace back to one sample, sequenced in a study of blood T cells in healthy people across ages (dated by TCRdb to between 2015 and 2016). Preparation of the library involved 5' RACE. These reads were obtained on an Illumina HiSeq 2500. A second PCR of about 7 to 12 cycles was run with a J-beta primer mix and a sample-barcoded 5' primer. TCRdb took the public reads, trimmed them with fastp at Q25, ran MiXCR for clone calling and kept in-frame beta chains. Every distinct CDR3 protein forms one entry, paired with its most common genes and DNA. The table for this sample lists about 2 million distinct CDR3 sequences; roughly 52% of them were counted only once. The biggest ten clones account for about 2.1% of the sample. What was sequenced was blood. The receptors stem from a woman in her 40s in good health.

This clonotype was detected only a few times. V usage is TRBV29-1 and J usage is TRBJ2-6; tentative D call: TRBD1 (6 bases). V gave up 3 bases and J gave up 0 bases, with 9 bases separating them. This CDR3 has 15 amino acids. CDR1 is SQVTM and CDR2 is ANQGSEA in the germline V gene. CDR3 nucleotide sequence: TGCAGCGTTGAGAGCAGGGGCTCTGGGGCCAACGTCCTGACTTTC. The encoded protein is CSVESRGSGANVLTF.

A few counts support this clonotype. The rearrangement links TRBV29-1 to TRBJ1-4, with TRBD1 matching 8 bases. Germline V gene lookup returns CDR1 SQVTM and CDR2 ANQGSEA. This CDR3 region has 13 residues. With 6 bases clipped from V and 5 bases from J, the junction kept 5 bases outside the gene matches. CDR3 coding DNA: TGCAGCGTAAACAGGGGGTGGAATGAAAAACTGTTTTTT. This gives the protein CSVNRGWNEKLFF.

The chain employs TRBV5-1 and TRBJ2-5, with 7 bases lining up with TRBD1. The germline V gene has CDR1 SGHRS and CDR2 YFSETQ. V gave up 4 bases and J gave up 4 bases; unmatched junction bases: 10. CDR3 size: 15 residues. The CDR3 sequence: CASSPTRQGGETQYF. The CDR3 region has the DNA TGCGCCAGCAGCCCTACAAGACAGGGCGGAGAGACCCAGTACTTC. Combining the CDR3 with reference TRBV5-1 and TRBJ2-5 gives the whole variable domain KAGVTQTPRYLIKTRGQQVTLSCSPISGHRSVSWYQQTPGQGLQFLFEYFSETQRNKGNFPGRFSGRQFSNSRSEMNVSTLELGDSALYLCASSPTRQGGETQYFGPGTRLLVL.

This chain links TRBV7-2 with TRBJ2-1; D ambiguous. V shed 2 bases and J shed 0 bases, with 14 bases lying between them. The CDR3 spans 17 residues. Germline CDR1 reads SGHTA; CDR2 reads FQGNSA. For the CDR3, the DNA is TGTGCCAGCAGCTTAAACCCCGGTTGGAGCTCCTACAATGAGCAGTTCTTC. It yields the protein CASSLNPGWSSYNEQFF.

The chain couples TRBV7-8 to TRBJ2-1; 9 nucleotides match TRBD1. V was pared by 5 bases and J by 9 bases, with 20 bases of the junction left unmatched. The germline gives CDR1 SGHVS, CDR2 FQNEAQ. This CDR3 spans 18 amino acids. The CDR3 spells CASSRRRRGQGFNGEQFF. CDR3 coding DNA: TGTGCCAGCAGCCGAAGAAGGCGGGGACAGGGTTTTAATGGTGAGCAGTTCTTC.

The chain combines TRBV20-1 with TRBJ2-7; 8 bases align to TRBD2. J was trimmed by 2 bases and V by 5 bases; bases with no gene match: 5. The CDR3 contains 13 residues. Germline-derived CDR1 and CDR2 are DFQATT and SNEGSKA (reference sequence). CDR3 sequence: CSAWGGGTYEQYF. For the CDR3, the DNA is TGCAGTGCTTGGGGCGGGGGGACCTACGAGCAGTACTTC.

This clonotype was counted between two and nine times. The chain carries TRBV6-2 or TRBV6-3 and TRBJ2-5; 10 nucleotides agree with TRBD2. Germline loops: CDR1 MNHEY, CDR2 SVGEGT. The CDR3 sequence is 15 residues long. V was pared by 0 bases and J by 4 bases, with 2 bases of the junction left unmatched. The CDR3 nucleotides read TGTGCCAGCAGTTACTCGATAGCGGGGGGAGAGACCCAGTACTTC. This codes for CASSYSIAGGETQYF.

This clonotype was seen a few times. This chain connects TRBV7-9 to TRBJ2-5; D call uncertain. Per the germline V gene, CDR1 is SEHNR and CDR2 is FQNEAQ (reference sequence). The CDR3 runs to 14 residues. V lost 5 bases and J lost 5, with 15 bases in between. The CDR3 DNA reads as TGTGCCAGCAGCGTAGTCTCGCCGTCTGAGACCCAGTACTTC. Residues: CASSVVSPSETQYF.